This TCR beta chain was documented in a study of identical twins. V lost 8 bases, J lost 3 bases, and 11 bases lay in between. This CDR3 spans 13 amino acids. Germline loops: CDR1 SNHLY, CDR2 FYNNEI. In its sample, this clonotype was seen many times. The antigen remains unidentified. Template switching added a universal primer site; cDNA carried unique molecular identifiers. TCRdb fed the 5' RACE reads into MiXCR, producing one record per CDR3 protein. The data hold about 920,000 distinct CDR3 sequences, with roughly an eighth observed a single time. Findings and limits, study-wide: Conclusions were drawn cross-sectionally by statistical analysis, without following the same donors. The degree of excess twin sharing was weaker in beta out-of-frame sequences. Compared with unrelated sharing, twin-shared out-of-frame alpha sequences had more low-probability sequences.

The same data also went into a second study, on yellow fever vaccine responses in identical twins.

Sequencing was performed on PBMCs. The source is a woman aged 18 to 35 in good health. The J gene is TRBJ1-5, the V gene TRBV2; the D gene is possibly TRBD1 (6 bases). This CDR3 reads CASSTGTNQPQHF. CDR3 bases: TGTGCCAGCTCGACAGGCACCAATCAGCCCCAGCATTTT.